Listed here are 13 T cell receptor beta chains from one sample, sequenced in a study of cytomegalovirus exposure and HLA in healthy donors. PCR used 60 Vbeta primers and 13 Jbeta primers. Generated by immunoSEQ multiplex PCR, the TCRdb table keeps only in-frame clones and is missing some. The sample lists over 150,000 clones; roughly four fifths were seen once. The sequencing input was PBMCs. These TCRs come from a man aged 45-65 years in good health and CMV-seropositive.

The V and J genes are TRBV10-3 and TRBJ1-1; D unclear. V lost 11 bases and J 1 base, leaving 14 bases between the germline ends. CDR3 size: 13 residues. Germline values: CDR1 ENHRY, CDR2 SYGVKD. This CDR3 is CAHQVGQNTEAFF. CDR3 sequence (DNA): TGTGCCCATCAGGTCGGCCAGAACACTGAAGCTTTCTTT.

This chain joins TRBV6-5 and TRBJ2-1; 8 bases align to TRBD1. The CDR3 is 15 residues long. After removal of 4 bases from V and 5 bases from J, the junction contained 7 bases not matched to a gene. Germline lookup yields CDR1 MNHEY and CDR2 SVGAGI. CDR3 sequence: CASSSLGQGNNEQFF. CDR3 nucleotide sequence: TGTGCCAGCAGTTCTCTCGGACAGGGCAACAATGAGCAGTTCTTC.

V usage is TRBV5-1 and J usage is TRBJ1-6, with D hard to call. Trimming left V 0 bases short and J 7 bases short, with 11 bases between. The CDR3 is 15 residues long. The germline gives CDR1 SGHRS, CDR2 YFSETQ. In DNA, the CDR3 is TGCGCCAGCAGCTTGGACCCGGGTACCAATTCACCCCTCCACTTT. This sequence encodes CASSLDPGTNSPLHF.

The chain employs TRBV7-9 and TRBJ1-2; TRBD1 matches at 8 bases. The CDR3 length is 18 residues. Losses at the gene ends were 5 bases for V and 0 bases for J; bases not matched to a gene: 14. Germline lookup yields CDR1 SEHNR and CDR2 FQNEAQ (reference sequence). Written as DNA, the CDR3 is TGTGCCAGCAGCCCCGGACAGGGAAGGGTGGAAGCTAACTATGGCTACACCTTC. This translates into CASSPGQGRVEANYGYTF.

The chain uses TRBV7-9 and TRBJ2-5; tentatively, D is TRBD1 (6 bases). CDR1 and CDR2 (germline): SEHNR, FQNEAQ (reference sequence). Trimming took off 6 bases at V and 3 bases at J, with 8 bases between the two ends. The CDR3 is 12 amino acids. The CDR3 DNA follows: TGTGCCAGCAGTAGGACAGAAGAGACCCAGTACTTC. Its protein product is CASSRTEETQYF.

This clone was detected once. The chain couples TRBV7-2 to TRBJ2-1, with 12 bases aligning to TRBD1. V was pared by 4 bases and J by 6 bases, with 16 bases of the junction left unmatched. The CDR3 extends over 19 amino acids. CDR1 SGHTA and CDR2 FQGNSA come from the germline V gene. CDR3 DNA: TGTGCCAGCAGCTCGAAGACCGGGACAGGGGGCAAGCAGGGCAATGAGCAGTTCTTC. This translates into CASSSKTGTGGKQGNEQFF.

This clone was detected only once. DNA for the CDR3: TGTGCCAGCAGCCAAGGACTACGGACTGAAGCTTTCTTT. It translates to CASSQGLRTEAFF. The gene calls are TRBV4-2 and TRBJ1-1; the D is unclear. CDR1 LGHNA and CDR2 YNFKEQ come from the germline V gene. The CDR3 is 13 amino acids. V was pared by 1 base and J by 5 bases, with 8 bases between.

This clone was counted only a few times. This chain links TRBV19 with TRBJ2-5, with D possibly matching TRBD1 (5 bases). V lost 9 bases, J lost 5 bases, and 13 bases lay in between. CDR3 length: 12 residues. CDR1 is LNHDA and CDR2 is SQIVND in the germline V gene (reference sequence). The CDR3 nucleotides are TGTGCCAGGGGCAGGTACAGGGAGACCCAGTACTTC. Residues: CARGRYRETQYF.

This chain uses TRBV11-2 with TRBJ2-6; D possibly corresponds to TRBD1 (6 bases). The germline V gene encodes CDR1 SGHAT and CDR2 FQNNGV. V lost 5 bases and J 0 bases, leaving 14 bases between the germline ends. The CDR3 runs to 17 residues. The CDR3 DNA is TGTGCCAGCAGCACGCACACAGGGATCTCTGGGGCCAACGTCCTGACTTTC. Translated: CASSTHTGISGANVLTF.

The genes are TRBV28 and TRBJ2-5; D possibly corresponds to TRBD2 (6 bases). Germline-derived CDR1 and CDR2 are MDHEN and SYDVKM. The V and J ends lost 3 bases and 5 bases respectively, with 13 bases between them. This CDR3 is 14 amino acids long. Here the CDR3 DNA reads TGTGCCAGCAGTTTGGAGGGATTGGGCGAGACCCAGTACTTC. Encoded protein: CASSLEGLGETQYF.

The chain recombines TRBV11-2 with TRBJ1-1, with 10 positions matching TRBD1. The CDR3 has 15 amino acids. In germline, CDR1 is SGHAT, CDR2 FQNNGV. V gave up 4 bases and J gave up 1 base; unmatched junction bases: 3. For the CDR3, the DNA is TGTGCCAGCAGCTCTAGGACAGGGGGGAACACTGAAGCTTTCTTT. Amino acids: CASSSRTGGNTEAFF. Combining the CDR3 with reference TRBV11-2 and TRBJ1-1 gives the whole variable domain EAGVAQSPRYKIIEKRQSVAFWCNPISGHATLYWYQQILGQGPKLLIQFQNNGVVDDSQLPKDRFSAERLKGVDSTLKIQPAKLEDSAVYLCASSSRTGGNTEAFFGQGTRLTVV.

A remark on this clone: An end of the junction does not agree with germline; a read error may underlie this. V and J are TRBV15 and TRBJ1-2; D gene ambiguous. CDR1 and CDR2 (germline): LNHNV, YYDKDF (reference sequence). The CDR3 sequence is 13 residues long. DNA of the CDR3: TGTGCTACCAGCAGAGATCCCAGCTATGGCTACACCTTC. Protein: CATSRDPSYGYTF.

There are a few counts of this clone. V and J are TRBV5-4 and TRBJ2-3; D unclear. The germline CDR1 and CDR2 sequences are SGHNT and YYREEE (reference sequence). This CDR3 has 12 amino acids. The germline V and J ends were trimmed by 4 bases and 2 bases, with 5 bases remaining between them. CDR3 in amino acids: CASSHYTDTQYF. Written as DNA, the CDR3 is TGTGCCAGCAGCCACTACACAGATACGCAGTATTTT.